The rows below give T cell receptor beta chains drawn from one sample of a study of T cell repertoires in cytomegalovirus infection. Using its own MiXCR run on the reads, TCRdb lists one record per CDR3 protein. The data hold around 120,000 distinct CDR3 sequences, with approximately 8.8% observed a single time. The sequenced material came from PBMCs. These receptors were collected from a human donor in good health (CMV status not recorded). Some clones in this sample may be carry-over from other donors' samples. CDR3s include the opening cysteine and the closing phenylalanine or tryptophan. The D gene is left open where the match is weak. The size of a clone is reported for some rows only, either as once, few or many, or as a class for expanded clones.

j_call d_call clone_size v_call cdr3_nt cdr3_aa
TRBJ2-3 TRBD2 . TRBV20-1 TGCAGTGGCACCGGGACGCGGGGGGTACCCTCTCGCACAGATACGCAGTATTTT CSGTGTRGVPSRTDTQYF
TRBJ1-6 TRBD1 few TRBV2 TGTGCCAGCAGTGAGGGGACAGGGGTCCCCGGTTCACCCCTCCACTTT CASSEGTGVPGSPLHF
TRBJ1-4 TRBD1 many TRBV28 TGTGCCAGCAGTTTCCAGGGACAGGGGTATGAAAAACTGTTTTTT CASSFQGQGYEKLFF
TRBJ1-1 TRBD1 many TRBV12-3/TRBV12-4 TGTGCCAGCAGTAAAACAGGGGGCCAAAACAGAGCTTTCTTT CASSKTGGQNRAFF
TRBJ2-7 TRBD1 many TRBV6-2/TRBV6-3 TGTGCCAGCAGGGCCGGGACAGGGGGAGGCGAGCAGTACTTC CASRAGTGGGEQYF
TRBJ2-7 . . TRBV12-3/TRBV12-4 TGTGCCAGCAGTCTCCGGACCCAGCTCAACGAGCAGTACTTC CASSLRTQLNEQYF
TRBJ2-3 TRBD2 many TRBV6-4 TGTGCCAGCACCGCGACTAGCGGAGTGGGTACGCAGTATTTT CASTATSGVGTQYF
TRBJ2-1 . few TRBV25-1 TGTGCCAGCAGTGAGGTTAGCGGCAGGGGCTACAATGAGCAGTTCTTC CASSEVSGRGYNEQFF
TRBJ2-7 . many TRBV28 TGTGCCAGCAGTTTTCAGGGAATCCCCTACGAGCAGTACTTC CASSFQGIPYEQYF
TRBJ1-6 . few TRBV28 TGTGCCAGCGGACCTCCTACAGGAAATTCACCCCTCCACTTT CASGPPTGNSPLHF
TRBJ1-1 . . TRBV3-1 TGTGCCAGCAGCCAACCGGGGGCCGGCACTGAAGCTTTCTTT CASSQPGAGTEAFF
TRBJ1-1 TRBD1 many TRBV5-4 TGTGCCAGCAGCTCGGACAGAAGCACAGGGGCCGGAACTGAAGCTTTCTTT CASSSDRSTGAGTEAFF
TRBJ2-1 TRBD2 few TRBV7-6 TGTGCCAGCAGCCCGGGACTAGGGCGCAATGAGCAGTTCTTC CASSPGLGRNEQFF
TRBJ1-1 . many TRBV19 TGTGCCAGTAGTATGAGAGGACTGAACACTGAAGCTTTCTTT CASSMRGLNTEAFF
TRBJ1-1 TRBD1 many TRBV5-4 TGTGCCAGCAGTTTCCAGGGGGCGCGGGCTGAAGCTTTCTTT CASSFQGARAEAFF
TRBJ2-1 . many TRBV7-9 TGTGCCAGCAGCTTAGCAGTCCGGCCTCCGCCGTACAATGAGCAGTTCTTC CASSLAVRPPPYNEQFF
TRBJ1-4 . . TRBV7-9 TGTGCCAGCAGGAGCCGGGACCTGAGTGAAAAACTGTTTTTT CASRSRDLSEKLFF
TRBJ1-2 . many TRBV7-6 TGTGCCAGCAGCTTAGGGGGCTCTACTAACTATGGCTACACCTTC CASSLGGSTNYGYTF